This T cell receptor beta chain appears in the sequencing data of a study of blood T cell repertoires in COVID-19 (dated by TCRdb to about 2020). About the investigation overall: Samples covering the acute and convalescent phases of COVID-19 were provided by collaborators in the United States, Italy and Spain. The prospective study material was composed of cDNA or gDNA derived from T cells, B-cell-depleted T cells, or PBMCs. Subjects who had been exposed to COVID-19, were actively infected with it, or had recovered from it provided the deeply sampled blood TCRbeta repertoires that made up the dataset. The repertoires were released in a freely available public database meant as a resource for research on the immune response to SARS-CoV-2. Samples were obtained from the ongoing ImmuneRACE study (first 160 participants) and from over 1,000 subjects provided by 6 global collaborators. The sample metadata nearly always contained a de-identified subject ID, COVID-19 status, age in years and sex. Where HLA class I and class II types were available, the types were taken from metadata supplied by the sample provider, not from assay-based typing. Study-wide findings and limitations: The amount of clinical and demographic metadata varied by source and participant and was provided uncurated.

The germline V gene encodes CDR1 MGHDK and CDR2 SYGVNS. V drops 7 bases and J drops 5 bases, leaving 23 bases in between. From the cysteine up to the phenylalanine, the CDR3 has a length of 16 residues. CDR3 DNA only is kept here, 48 bases in frame from base 1. This clone was seen a single time. What this receptor recognizes is not known. Per-nucleotide qualities are absent, and no much larger clonotype sits a single base away. TCRbeta CDR3 regions were amplified from genomic DNA using the immunoSEQ Assay, a bias-controlled multiplex PCR. Under the source paper's analysis protocol: Nucleated cell counts per sample were estimated from amplification of reference gene primers within the assay. Sequence reads were collapsed and filtered to measure the absolute abundance of every unique TCRbeta CDR3 rearrangement. Productive Simpson clonality was computed per sample as the square root of Simpson's diversity index over productive rearrangements. The table was pulled from immuneACCESS by TCRdb, which kept in-frame rearrangements only. Such tables lose some clones; where checked, under half of the loss comes from unresolved V genes, and the rest has no known cause. V and J calls and clone size are as listed in that table; D and trimming were resolved from the DNA. The sample yields around 200,000 clones; around 87% were counted once. The top ten hold about 2.6% of the sample.

Each collaborating institution followed its own protocols to collect whole blood in K2EDTA tubes. For TCRbeta analysis, collaborators shipped samples as frozen whole blood, isolated PBMCs, or DNA extracted from either of those sample types. Recombination connected TRBV25-1 to TRBJ2-5; D gene: possibly TRBD2, on 6 matching bases. The sequence came from a man aged 35-49 years with active or convalescent COVID-19. Source material: peripheral blood. Read as DNA, the sequence is TGTGCCAGCATGCCCGTCCCTGGGACTGGCACGGAGACCCAGTACTTC. This yields the protein CASMPVPGTGTETQYF.